Listed below are T cell receptor beta chains from one sample, sequenced in a study of blood T cell repertoires in COVID-19. Profiling relied on immunoSEQ multiplex PCR, and the TCRdb table lists in-frame clones only, not all of them. The data hold around 61,000 clones, with 80% to 85% observed a single time. Sample: peripheral blood. The receptors originated from a man older than 75 with acute or convalescent COVID-19. CDR3s include the opening cysteine and the closing phenylalanine or tryptophan. D genes are given only for firm matches. Clone size, where shown, is once, few, many, or a class for clones that have expanded.

D,size,V,J,CDR3,DNA
-,once,TRBV6-5,TRBJ2-7,CASSLGAGRGEQYF,TGTGCCAGCAGTTTGGGGGCGGGTCGGGGCGAGCAGTACTTC
-,-,TRBV27,TRBJ1-4,CASSQYSGVANEKLFF,TGTGCCAGCAGTCAGTACTCAGGGGTGGCTAATGAAAAACTGTTTTTT
-,few,TRBV20-1,TRBJ2-7,CSASGLYEQYF,TGCAGTGCTAGTGGGCTCTACGAGCAGTACTTC
-,-,TRBV2,TRBJ1-2,CASSESRGPNYGYTF,TGTGCCAGCAGTGAGTCACGAGGCCCAAACTATGGCTACACCTTC
-,-,TRBV7-8,TRBJ1-1,CASSLGHGRQNTEAFF,TGTGCCAGCAGCTTGGGACACGGTAGACAGAACACTGAAGCTTTCTTT
-,few,TRBV30,TRBJ1-5,CAWNSGQQPQHF,TGTGCCTGGAACTCAGGTCAGCAGCCCCAGCATTTT
-,-,TRBV6-5,TRBJ1-2,CASSPQARIHYGYTF,TGTGCCAGCTCTCCCCAGGCGCGAATTCACTATGGCTACACCTTC
TRBD1,-,TRBV2,TRBJ1-1,CASQRTGRNTEAFF,TGTGCCAGCCAGCGGACAGGGAGGAACACTGAAGCTTTCTTT
-,-,TRBV7-2,TRBJ1-2,CASSPPGGTAGYTF,TGTGCCAGCAGCCCCCCGGGGGGGACTGCAGGCTACACCTTC
-,-,TRBV10-3,TRBJ2-3,CAISEGGKSTDTQYF,TGTGCCATCAGTGAGGGCGGCAAGAGCACAGATACGCAGTATTTT
TRBD2,once,TRBV10-3,TRBJ2-7,CAISESGTSLYEQYF,TGTGCCATCAGTGAGTCAGGGACTAGTCTATACGAGCAGTACTTC
-,-,TRBV3-1/TRBV3-2,TRBJ1-4,CASSRSRGINEKLFF,TGTGCCAGCAGCCGATCACGAGGCATTAATGAAAAACTGTTTTTT
TRBD1,-,TRBV19,TRBJ1-1,CASSPLWTGEAFF,TGTGCCAGTAGTCCGCTATGGACAGGTGAAGCTTTCTTT
TRBD2,-,TRBV7-8,TRBJ2-3,CASSLVSGRATDTQYF,TGTGCCAGCAGCTTAGTTAGCGGGAGGGCCACAGATACGCAGTATTTT
-,-,TRBV18,TRBJ2-1,CASSPRLGNEQFF,TGTGCCAGCTCACCACGGCTAGGCAATGAGCAGTTCTTC
-,-,TRBV6-5,TRBJ1-3,CASYPGSLSGNTIYF,TGTGCCAGTTACCCCGGGTCTCTCTCTGGAAACACCATATATTTT
TRBD1,-,TRBV6-5,TRBJ1-3,CASSFGTAGNTIYF,TGTGCCAGCAGTTTCGGGACAGCTGGAAACACCATATATTTT
-,-,TRBV6-5,TRBJ2-5,CASSLERGETQYF,TGTGCCAGCAGTTTGGAGAGGGGGGAGACCCAGTACTTC
TRBD1,-,TRBV6-5,TRBJ1-4,CATRDRGGEKLFF,TGTGCCACTAGGGACAGGGGAGGGGAAAAACTGTTTTTT
-,-,TRBV19,TRBJ2-7,CASRVPSDRSYEQYF,TGTGCCAGTCGCGTACCGAGCGACAGGTCCTACGAGCAGTACTTC
TRBD1,-,TRBV27,TRBJ1-6,CASRYTGQGYSPLHF,TGTGCCAGCAGATACACGGGACAGGGATATTCACCCCTCCACTTT
TRBD1,-,TRBV14,TRBJ1-1,CASSQELRDSKAFF,TGTGCCAGCAGCCAAGAACTCCGGGACAGTAAAGCTTTCTTT
-,-,TRBV10-3,TRBJ1-4,CAISSTVLNEKLFF,TGTGCCATCAGTTCTACAGTTCTTAATGAAAAACTGTTTTTT
-,-,TRBV4-3,TRBJ2-2,CASSPKGLAIAGELFF,TGCGCCAGCAGCCCCAAAGGACTGGCGATCGCCGGGGAGCTGTTTTTT